The following is a T cell receptor (beta chain) sequence with its context. This record comes from a study of blood T cell repertoires in COVID-19. At the level of the study: The United States, Italy and Spain were the sources of the acute and convalescent COVID-19 samples. T cells, B-cell-depleted T cells, or PBMCs provided the cDNA or gDNA that served as material.

Per the study methods: Amplification with reference gene primers provided the estimates of nucleated cell counts. The method was immunoSEQ multiplex PCR; TCRdb's version includes in-frame clones alone and lacks a portion of them. V, J and clone size are those of that table, while D and trimming were read from the DNA. The table lists 250,000 or so clones, roughly 89% of them singletons. This CDR3 is built from 15 residues. The ends lost 2 bases at V and 3 bases at J; junction bases unmatched: 5. Germline V gives CDR1 KGHSH, CDR2 LQKENI. The genes are TRBV18 and TRBJ1-2, with TRBD1 matching over 8 bases. The sequenced material came from peripheral blood. This clonotype was obtained from a woman in her thirties or forties who had recovered from COVID-19. The CDR3 DNA is TGTGCCAGCTCACCAGGACAGGGAGGGGACTATGGCTACACCTTC. It yields the protein CASSPGQGGDYGYTF.